What follows is one T cell receptor beta chain and its context. A quantity of about 0.5 to 1 ug RNA underwent reverse transcription using random hexamers. Multiplex immunoSEQ PCR targeted 54 Vbeta and 13 Jbeta TCR beta segments. One entry per CDR3 protein results from TCRdb running MiXCR on the immunoSEQ multiplex PCR reads. The data show some 260,000 distinct CDR3 sequences, more than 75% seen once. The data belong to a study of CD8 T cells in Susac syndrome. CDR3 length: 16 residues. The germline gives CDR1 SGDLS, CDR2 YYNGEE. The ends lost 4 bases at V and 1 base at J; junction bases unmatched: 9. Sequencing was performed on CD8+ T cells from PBMCs. The chain combines TRBV9 with TRBJ2-3; 7 nucleotides agree with TRBD2. This TCR was sampled from a human donor with multiple sclerosis. The CDR3 DNA follows: TGTGCCAGCAGCCATTCGCGGGAGATGGGCACAGATACGCAGTATTTT. Protein: CASSHSREMGTDTQYF. The full variable domain, with the rest looked up from reference TRBV9 and TRBJ2-3, is DSGVTQTPKHLITATGQRVTLRCSPRSGDLSVYWYQQSLDQGLQFLIQYYNGEERAKGNILERFSAQQFPDLHSELNLSSLELGDSALYFCASSHSREMGTDTQYFGPGTRLTVL.